What follows describes a single TCR beta chain. Per the original methods: Researchers report that nucleated cell counts were estimated from reference gene primer amplification. Sequenced by immunoSEQ multiplex PCR; TCRdb stores in-frame clones only, minus some. V and J calls and clone size are given by that table; D and trimming were obtained from the DNA. The sample carries 150,000 to 200,000 clones, 70% to 90% recorded once. The sample originates from a study of blood T cell repertoires in COVID-19. Study-level background: Samples taken during acute and convalescent COVID-19 were collected in the United States, Italy and Spain. PBMCs, B-cell-depleted T cells, or T cells provided the cDNA or gDNA that made up the material.

This CDR3 has 14 residues. Trimming removed 5 bases at V and 4 bases at J, with 14 bases between. CDR1 is SGHAT, CDR2 FQNNGV, per germline. The V call is TRBV11-2, the J call TRBJ2-5; D may be TRBD1 (5 bases). The sequence was collected from a man aged 45-65 years with active or convalescent COVID-19. Sequenced material: peripheral blood. In nucleotides, the CDR3 is TGTGCCAGCAGCCCTGGGGCACCTGGAGAGACCCAGTACTTC. This translates into CASSPGAPGETQYF.